The sequence of this T cell receptor beta chain was determined in a study of beta chain features in type 1 diabetes. Points from the study as a whole: For TCRB rearrangement, an influence of HLA type remained unresolved here. Type 1 diabetes patients had moderately but significantly shorter TCRB CDR3s in all four CD4+ subsets. Naive, central memory and Treg TCRB repertoires appeared more alike in patients than in healthy donors.

Every bit of the isolated RNA underwent reverse transcription, so sequencing read expressed TCRB transcripts. Sequencing of naive, central memory and regulatory T cell samples gave an average of approximately 3.3 million reads. Assay used: immunoSEQ multiplex PCR; TCRdb lists only in-frame clones, some missing. The data contain roughly 160,000 clones, around 7.8% of them seen just once; the ten biggest clones take up approximately 1%. The CDR3 runs 14 residues. J lost 8 bases, V lost 1 base, and 3 bases had no gene match. Germline CDR1 reads SGHTA; CDR2 reads FQGNSA. This clone was observed a handful of times. The target antigen is unknown.

The V and J genes are TRBV7-2 and TRBJ2-4; TRBD2 agrees at 9 bases. Sequenced material: central memory CD4+ T cells from blood. The TCR comes from a woman between 35 and 50 years old with type 1 diabetes. The DNA of the CDR3 is TGTGCCAGCAGCTTAGTTGCTAGCGGGGACATTCAGTACTTC. Translating it yields CASSLVASGDIQYF. The whole variable domain, remainder taken from reference TRBV7-2 and TRBJ2-4, is GAGVSQSPSNKVTEKGKDVELRCDPISGHTALYWYRQSLGQGLEFLIYFQGNSAPDKSGLPSDRFSAERTGGSVSTLTIQRTQQEDSAVYLCASSLVASGDIQYFGAGTRLSVL.